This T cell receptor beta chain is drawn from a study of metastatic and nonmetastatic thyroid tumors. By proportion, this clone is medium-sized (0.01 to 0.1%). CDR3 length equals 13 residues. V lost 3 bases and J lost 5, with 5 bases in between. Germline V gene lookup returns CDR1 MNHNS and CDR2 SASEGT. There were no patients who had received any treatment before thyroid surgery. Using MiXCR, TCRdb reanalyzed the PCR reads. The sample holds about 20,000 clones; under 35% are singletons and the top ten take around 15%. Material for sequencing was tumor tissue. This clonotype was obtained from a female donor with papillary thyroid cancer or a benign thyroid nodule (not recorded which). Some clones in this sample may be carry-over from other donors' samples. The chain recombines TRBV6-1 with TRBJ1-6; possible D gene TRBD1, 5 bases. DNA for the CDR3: TGTGCCAGCAGTGACAGGGATAATTCACCCCTCCACTTT. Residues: CASSDRDNSPLHF.